One sample yielded the 24 T cell receptor beta chains listed below, sequenced in a study of long-term antiretroviral therapy in people with HIV. An immunoSEQ assay, version v3.0, was performed at survey level. The data were produced by immunoSEQ multiplex PCR, yet TCRdb's version contains in-frame clones alone and is incomplete. The table lists about 22,000 clones, roughly 84% of them singletons. This specimen consisted of unsorted PBMCs, obtained 0.1 years before starting antiretroviral therapy. The origin of the receptors is a young man with HIV.

This chain uses TRBV11-3 with TRBJ2-2, with a possible D match to TRBD1 (5 bases). The CDR3 has 14 residues. Germline loops: CDR1 SGHNT, CDR2 YENEEA. The V and J ends lost 7 bases and 0 bases respectively, with 9 bases between them. The CDR3: CASKDSANTGELFF. Written as DNA, the CDR3 is TGTGCCAGCAAAGACAGCGCGAACACCGGGGAGCTGTTTTTT.

The DNA for the CDR3 is TGTGCCAGCAGCTCCTCTTCGACAGGGGACTATGGCTACACCTTC. It translates to CASSSSSTGDYGYTF. V and J are TRBV2 and TRBJ1-2, with 8 bases matching TRBD1. The CDR3 runs 15 residues. The V gene end was trimmed by 6 bases and the J gene end by 3 bases; junction bases not matched to a gene: 9. Germline CDR1 and CDR2: SNHLY and FYNNEI. The full variable domain, its missing parts supplied by reference TRBV2 and TRBJ1-2, is EPEVTQTPSHQVTQMGQEVILRCVPISNHLYFYWYRQILGQKVEFLVSFYNNEISEKSEIFDDQFSVERPDGSNFTLKIRSTKLEDSAMYFCASSSSSTGDYGYTFGSGTRLTVV.

The J gene is TRBJ1-1, the V gene TRBV7-2, with D possibly being TRBD1 (6 bases). Germline values: CDR1 SGHTA, CDR2 FQGNSA. The CDR3 contains 13 residues. Trimming shortened V by 2 bases and J by 10 bases, and 14 bases separated the two germline ends. CDR3 residues: CASSLNARGAAFF. CDR3 bases: TGTGCCAGCAGCTTAAACGCCCGGGGGGCAGCTTTCTTT.

The V gene is TRBV2, the J gene TRBJ2-2; possibly TRBD1 or TRBD2 for D (5 bases each). Trimming pared 3 bases from V and 5 bases from J, leaving 10 bases between. Germline lookup yields CDR1 SNHLY and CDR2 FYNNEI. This CDR3 comprises 14 residues. DNA of the CDR3: TGTGCCAGCAGTGACTCGGGGCTAACCGGGGAGCTGTTTTTT. It specifies CASSDSGLTGELFF.

DNA for the CDR3: TGTGCCAGCAGTTTGCCTAGCGGGACCTACGAGCAGTACTTC. Protein product: CASSLPSGTYEQYF. The chain combines TRBV28 with TRBJ2-7, with 9 bases that match TRBD2. The CDR3 length is 14 residues. Germline-derived CDR1 and CDR2 are MDHEN and SYDVKM. V lost 3 bases to trimming and J lost 2 bases; unmatched junction nucleotides: 2.

This rearrangement joins TRBV6-5 to TRBJ1-5, with D perhaps matching TRBD1 (6 bases). The CDR3 is 11 amino acids. Germline V gene data show CDR1 as MNHEY and CDR2 as SVGAGI. V was trimmed by 3 bases and J by 15 bases, leaving 12 bases between them. The CDR3 DNA sequence: TGTGCCAGCAGTTATAGGGGGGTCCGGCATTTT. Translating it yields CASSYRGVRHF.

A single count supports this clone. The rearrangement links TRBV2 to TRBJ1-2; D is unresolved. The length of the CDR3 is 13 residues. Per the germline V gene, CDR1 is SNHLY and CDR2 is FYNNEI. With 3 bases removed from V and 2 bases from J, the gap between germline ends came to 7 bases. Written as DNA, the CDR3 is TGTGCCAGCAGTGAGCAGAAGAACTATGGCTACACCTTC. Translation: CASSEQKNYGYTF. Full variable domain (remainder filled in from reference TRBV2 and TRBJ1-2): EPEVTQTPSHQVTQMGQEVILRCVPISNHLYFYWYRQILGQKVEFLVSFYNNEISEKSEIFDDQFSVERPDGSNFTLKIRSTKLEDSAMYFCASSEQKNYGYTFGSGTRLTVV.

The chain links TRBV6-6 to TRBJ2-7; 7 nucleotides agree with TRBD1. The V gene's germline CDR1 is MNHNY and CDR2 SVGAGI (reference sequence). This CDR3 spans 16 amino acids. V lost 5 bases, J lost 0 bases, and 10 bases stayed unmatched. DNA of the CDR3: TGTGCCAGCAGTCCACTAACCGGGACAGACTCCTACGAGCAGTACTTC. This encodes CASSPLTGTDSYEQYF.

The chain carries TRBV18 and TRBJ1-2; no clear D. The CDR3 totals 15 residues. V dropped 6 bases and J dropped 0 bases, with 14 bases sitting between them. Germline V gene sequence: CDR1 KGHSH, CDR2 LQKENI. The CDR3 nucleotides read TGTGCCAGCTCCCCAGTGCCTCAGACTAACTATGGCTACACCTTC. Its translation: CASSPVPQTNYGYTF.

This chain connects TRBV28 to TRBJ1-2; D gene ambiguous. In germline, CDR1 is MDHEN, CDR2 SYDVKM. Trimming cost V 4 bases and J 1 base, with 4 bases left between them. The CDR3 has 12 residues. The CDR3 region has the DNA TGTGCCAGCAGTTGGGATAACTATGGCTACACCTTC. Its protein product is CASSWDNYGYTF.

In this sample, this clone is medium-sized. This rearrangement joins TRBV13 to TRBJ1-2; D not resolved. Germline values: CDR1 PRHDT, CDR2 FYEKMQ (reference sequence). The CDR3 contains 15 residues. Trimming left V 0 bases short and J 3 bases short, with 11 bases between. CDR3 sequence: CASSLGYSGDYGYTF. In nucleotides, the CDR3 is TGTGCCAGCAGCTTAGGCTACAGCGGGGACTATGGCTACACCTTC.

The chain employs TRBV9 and TRBJ1-1; D possibly corresponds to TRBD1 (5 bases). Deletions cut 4 bases from V and 11 bases from J, with 24 bases between. The germline V gene has CDR1 SGDLS and CDR2 YYNGEE. The CDR3 is made up of 15 amino acids. The DNA for the CDR3 is TGTGCCAGCAGCTTGACTACGGGGGAGGTCGGGGAGGCTTTCTTT. Translated: CASSLTTGEVGEAFF.

The chain recombines TRBV4-2 with TRBJ2-5, with D possibly being TRBD1 or TRBD2 (5 bases each). V lost 4 bases to trimming and J lost 12 bases, with 21 bases between them. This CDR3 has 14 residues. CDR1 and CDR2 (germline): LGHNA, YNFKEQ. CDR3: CASSPGPGTFTEYF. CDR3 DNA sequence: TGTGCCAGCAGCCCAGGCCCCGGGACCTTTACGGAGTACTTC.

This chain joins TRBV5-1 and TRBJ2-1; the match to TRBD2 covers 11 bases. J was trimmed by 10 bases and V by 0 bases; bases with no gene match: 9. This CDR3 is 16 amino acids long. Germline loops: CDR1 SGHRS, CDR2 YFSETQ. The CDR3 is CASSLGLTSGGPEQFF. CDR3 coding DNA: TGCGCCAGCAGCTTGGGCCTTACTAGCGGGGGTCCCGAGCAGTTCTTC.

Only one count was recorded for this clone. The chain has TRBV10-3 and TRBJ1-4; 7 bases match TRBD1. Germline V gives CDR1 ENHRY, CDR2 SYGVKD. There are 17 residues in the CDR3. V gave up 4 bases and J gave up 0 bases; unmatched junction bases: 8. CDR3 in DNA: TGTGCCATCAGTGTCCCTGACAGGGTTGCAACTAATGAAAAACTGTTTTTT. It specifies CAISVPDRVATNEKLFF.

The chain combines TRBV2 with TRBJ1-4; 7 bases are shared with TRBD1. With V trimmed by 2 bases and J by 11 bases, 8 bases remained unmatched. Germline values: CDR1 SNHLY, CDR2 FYNNEI. This CDR3 is built from 14 residues. The CDR3: CASSELTGLWKLFF. As DNA, the CDR3 is TGTGCCAGCAGTGAATTGACAGGGCTGTGGAAACTGTTTTTT.

By proportion, this clone is large. Other DNA sequences from this sample encode an identical CDR3 as well. V usage is TRBV7-9 and J usage is TRBJ1-2, with TRBD1 matching 7 bases. V dropped 2 bases and J dropped 4; count of bases not matched to a gene: 1. The V gene's germline CDR1 is SEHNR and CDR2 FQNEAQ (reference sequence). This CDR3 is built from 13 residues. CDR3 nucleotides: TGTGCCAGCAGCTTACCAGGGGGCTATGGCTACACCTTC. It is translated as CASSLPGGYGYTF.

The V call is TRBV5-1, the J call TRBJ1-2; D is perhaps TRBD1 (5 bases). Trimming took off 4 bases at V and 2 bases at J, with 12 bases between the two ends. Germline values: CDR1 SGHRS, CDR2 YFSETQ. CDR3 length equals 14 residues. The CDR3 DNA reads as TGCGCCAGCAGCCACGGGACGGGAAACTATGGCTACACCTTC. Translating gives CASSHGTGNYGYTF.

In its sample, this clone was seen a few times. V and J are TRBV7-6 and TRBJ1-5; no clear D. This CDR3 spans 13 amino acids. Germline V gene data show CDR1 as SGHVS and CDR2 as FNYEAQ. The V end lost 5 bases, the J end lost 3 bases, and 8 bases lay between the germline ends. Here the CDR3 reads CASSPSANQPQHF. In nucleotides, the CDR3 is TGTGCCAGCAGCCCTAGTGCCAATCAGCCCCAGCATTTT.

This clone occurred a few times. The chain is built from TRBV9 and TRBJ1-1; the D gene is possibly TRBD1 (5 bases). This CDR3 region has 13 residues. V was pared by 4 bases and J by 5 bases, with 12 bases between. Germline values: CDR1 SGDLS, CDR2 YYNGEE. The CDR3 DNA reads as TGTGCCAGCAGCACCCCCGGGGCGACTGAAGCTTTCTTT. Translating it yields CASSTPGATEAFF.

The chain carries TRBV13 and TRBJ1-2; 8 bases match TRBD1. The CDR3 is 16 amino acids. Trimming at V came to 5 bases and at J to 8 bases, leaving 16 bases not matched to a gene. Germline-derived CDR1 and CDR2 are PRHDT and FYEKMQ (reference sequence). In nucleotides, the CDR3 is TGTGCCAGCAGCCTAGCCCCGACAGGGGTCGGCGGGGGCTACACCTTC. Its protein product is CASSLAPTGVGGGYTF.

This clone was recorded once. The J gene is TRBJ1-1, the V gene TRBV6-1; TRBD1 aligns across 8 bases. Unmatched junction bases numbered 1, after V lost 2 bases and J lost 8 bases. CDR1 MNHNS and CDR2 SASEGT come from the germline V gene. The CDR3 has 12 residues. This CDR3 is CASSEYRGEAFF. The CDR3 coding sequence is TGTGCCAGCAGTGAATACAGGGGGGAAGCTTTCTTT.

This sequence joins TRBV4-2 and TRBJ2-3, with 10 positions matching TRBD2. CDR1 and CDR2 from the germline V gene are LGHNA and YNFKEQ. This CDR3 is built from 17 residues. V lost 0 bases, J lost 2 bases, and 5 bases stayed unmatched. CDR3 sequence: CASSQDTSGDTTDTQYF. The CDR3 DNA follows: TGTGCCAGCAGCCAAGATACTAGCGGGGACACCACAGATACGCAGTATTTT.

The gene calls are TRBV10-2 and TRBJ1-1, with D hard to call. V lost 3 bases to trimming and J lost 9 bases, with 11 bases between them. The CDR3 length is 12 residues. Germline lookup yields CDR1 WSHSY and CDR2 SAAADI. CDR3 amino acids: CASSEWAVKAFF. DNA of the CDR3: TGCGCCAGCAGTGAATGGGCAGTTAAAGCTTTCTTT.